Sequencing of this TCR beta chain was carried out in a study of cytomegalovirus exposure and HLA in healthy donors. Study-level findings and limits: Further analysis was carried out later, and it showed several of the most significant clusters appearing linked to common viral pathogens. When analyzed later, the rates of TCR association showed variation by HLA locus, with DRB1 the most and HLA-C the fewest. Some highly shared sequence variants likely arose as a pipeline artifact.

Amplification used 60 Vbeta primers and 13 Jbeta primers. TCRdb's table, derived via immunoSEQ multiplex PCR, lists solely in-frame clones and lacks some. Here the sample spans around 98,000 clones, about 81% being singletons. Remarks on this clone: Its antigen is unidentified.

The source material was PBMCs. This receptor was identified in a man aged 35-49 years in good health and CMV-seronegative.

The CDR3 DNA follows: TGTGCCAGCTCACCACCTAGAGCTAGGGGTACAGATACGCAGTATTTT. This encodes CASSPPRARGTDTQYF. The gene calls are TRBV18 and TRBJ2-3; D is perhaps TRBD1 (5 bases). The CDR3 contains 16 residues. The V end was cut by 0 bases, the J end by 3 bases, with 13 bases between. Germline V gene sequence: CDR1 KGHSH, CDR2 LQKENI.